The clone carrying this TCR beta chain is classed as large (0.1 to 1%). The source material, RNA transcripts, was used to amplify TCR beta CDR3 regions. The HTBI primer set served for first-round RT-PCR of the TCR CDR3. TCRdb passed the multiplex PCR reads through MiXCR, listing each CDR3 protein once. The sample includes roughly 38,000 distinct CDR3 sequences, roughly 50% of them seen just once. The sample belongs to a study of T cells in Graves' hyperthyroidism and ophthalmopathy. CDR1 and CDR2 (germline): KGHDR, SFDVKD. Trimming left V 3 bases short and J 3 bases short, with 17 bases between. This CDR3 has 17 residues. Any patient presenting with uncontrolled infection, other autoimmune disease, pregnancy or lactation was left out.

Material for sequencing was blood. This sequence was found in a woman in her forties or fifties with Graves' hyperthyroidism that later progressed to Graves' ophthalmopathy. The chain links TRBV24-1 to TRBJ2-1, with D maybe TRBD1 (6 bases). The chain's CDR3 is CATSDQRTAHGYNEQFF. The CDR3 DNA follows: TGTGCCACCAGTGATCAAAGGACAGCCCATGGCTACAATGAGCAGTTCTTC.